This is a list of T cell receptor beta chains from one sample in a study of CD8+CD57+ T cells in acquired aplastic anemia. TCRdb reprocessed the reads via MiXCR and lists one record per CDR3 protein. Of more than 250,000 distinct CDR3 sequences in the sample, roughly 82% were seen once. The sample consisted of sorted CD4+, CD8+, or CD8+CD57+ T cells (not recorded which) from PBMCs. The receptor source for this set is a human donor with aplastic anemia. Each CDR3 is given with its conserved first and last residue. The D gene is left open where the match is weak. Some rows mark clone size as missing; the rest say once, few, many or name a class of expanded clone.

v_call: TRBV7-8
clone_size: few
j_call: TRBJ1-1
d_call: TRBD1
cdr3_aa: CASSFDPDGTADSFF
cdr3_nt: TGTGCCAGCAGCTTTGATCCAGACGGGACAGCTGATTCTTTCTTT

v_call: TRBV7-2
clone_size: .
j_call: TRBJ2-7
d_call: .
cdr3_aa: CASSLAGGHDGQYF
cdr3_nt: TGTGCCAGCAGCTTGGCGGGTGGTCACGATGGGCAGTACTTC

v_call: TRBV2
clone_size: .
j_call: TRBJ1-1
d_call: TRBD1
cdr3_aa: CASSETGGYTEAFF
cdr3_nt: TGTGCCAGCAGTGAAACAGGGGGCTACACTGAAGCTTTCTTT

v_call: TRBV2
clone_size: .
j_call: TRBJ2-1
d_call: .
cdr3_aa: CASSEGGGRYNEQFF
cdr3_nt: TGTGCCAGCAGCGAGGGAGGGGGCAGGTACAATGAGCAGTTCTTC

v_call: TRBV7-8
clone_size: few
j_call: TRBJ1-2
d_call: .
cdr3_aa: CASSLAGGRDTQF
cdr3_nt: TGTGCCAGCAGCTTAGCGGGAGGGCGCGATACGCAGTTC

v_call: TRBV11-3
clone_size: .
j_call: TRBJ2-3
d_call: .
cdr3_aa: CASSLDLGGGDTQYF
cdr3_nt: TGTGCCAGCAGCTTAGATCTGGGGGGCGGAGATACGCAGTATTTT

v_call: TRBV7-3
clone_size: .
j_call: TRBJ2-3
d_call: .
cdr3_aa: CASSREGGAVTHYF
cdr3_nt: TGTGCCAGCAGCAGAGAGGGAGGTGCCGTTACGCACTATTTT

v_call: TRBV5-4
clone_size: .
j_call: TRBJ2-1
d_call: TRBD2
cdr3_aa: CASSLAGKAEQFF
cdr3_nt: TGTGCCAGCAGTTTAGCGGGGAAGGCTGAGCAGTTCTTC

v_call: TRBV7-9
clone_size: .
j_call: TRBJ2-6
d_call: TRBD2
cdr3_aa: CASRTSGVPSGANVLTF
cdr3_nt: TGTGCCAGCAGAACTAGCGGGGTCCCCTCTGGGGCCAACGTCCTGACTTTC

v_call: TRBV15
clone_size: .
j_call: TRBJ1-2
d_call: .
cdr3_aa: CATSSPPLYGYTF
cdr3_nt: TGTGCCACCAGCAGCCCCCCGTTGTATGGCTACACCTTC

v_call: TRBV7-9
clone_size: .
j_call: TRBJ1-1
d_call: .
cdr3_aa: CASSAAGEVMNTEAFF
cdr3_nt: TGTGCCAGCAGCGCGGCAGGGGAGGTGATGAACACTGAAGCTTTCTTT

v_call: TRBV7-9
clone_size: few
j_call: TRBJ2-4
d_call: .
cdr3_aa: CASSLAQAAENIQYF
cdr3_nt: TGTGCCAGCAGCTTAGCGCAGGCTGCGGAAAACATTCAGTACTTC

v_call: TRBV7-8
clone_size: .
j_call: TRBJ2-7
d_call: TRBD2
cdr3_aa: CASSLPGGPVSQYYF
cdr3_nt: TGTGCCAGCAGCTTACCGGGAGGCCCCGTCTCGCAGTATTACTTC

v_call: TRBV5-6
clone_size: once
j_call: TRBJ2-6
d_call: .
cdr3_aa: CASSLDKGSGANVLTF
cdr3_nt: TGTGCCAGCAGCCTGGATAAGGGCTCTGGGGCCAACGTCCTGACTTTC

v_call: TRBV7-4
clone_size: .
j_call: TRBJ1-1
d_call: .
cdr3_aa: CASSEVVTGRRSEAFF
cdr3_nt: TGTGCCAGCAGTGAAGTGGTTACGGGCCGTAGGTCGGAAGCTTTCTTT

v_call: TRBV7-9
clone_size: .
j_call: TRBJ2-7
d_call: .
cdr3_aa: CASSFQCRGGDQEF
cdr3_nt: TGTGCCAGCAGCTTTCAATGCAGGGGTGGCGACCAGGAGTTC

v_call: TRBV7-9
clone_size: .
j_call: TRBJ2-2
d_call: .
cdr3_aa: CASSGETRDTGELFF
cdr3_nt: TGTGCCAGCAGTGGTGAAACGAGGGACACCGGGGAGCTGTTTTTT

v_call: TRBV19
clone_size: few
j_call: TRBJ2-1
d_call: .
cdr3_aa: CARSREQFEQFF
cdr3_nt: TGTGCTAGGTCCCGGGAGCAGTTTGAGCAGTTCTTC

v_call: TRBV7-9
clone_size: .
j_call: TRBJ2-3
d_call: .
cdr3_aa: CASSDAGSDAAYF
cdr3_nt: TGTGCCAGCAGCGACGCGGGTAGCGACGCGGCCTATTTC

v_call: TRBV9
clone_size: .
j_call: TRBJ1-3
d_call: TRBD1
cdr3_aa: CASSVGETGDGNTIYF
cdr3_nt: TGTGCCAGCAGCGTAGGTGAGACAGGGGACGGAAACACCATATATTTT

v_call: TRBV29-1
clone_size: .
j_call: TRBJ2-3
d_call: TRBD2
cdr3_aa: CSVGGRDTDTQYF
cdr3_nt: TGCAGCGTTGGGGGGAGGGACACAGATACGCAGTATTTT

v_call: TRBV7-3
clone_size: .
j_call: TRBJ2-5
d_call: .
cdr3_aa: CASSSGPSEEQSSF
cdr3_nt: TGTGCCAGCAGCAGCGGTCCTAGCGAAGAACAATCATCCTTC

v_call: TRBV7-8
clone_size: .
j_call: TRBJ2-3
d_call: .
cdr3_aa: CASSFHPDPTALPF
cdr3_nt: TGTGCCAGCAGCTTTCATCCAGACCCGACAGCCCTTCCCTTT

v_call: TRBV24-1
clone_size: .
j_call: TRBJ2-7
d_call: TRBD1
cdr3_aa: CATRAISGTGDGISYEQYF
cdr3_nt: TGTGCCACCAGGGCTATCTCCGGGACAGGGGATGGGATCTCCTACGAGCAGTACTTC

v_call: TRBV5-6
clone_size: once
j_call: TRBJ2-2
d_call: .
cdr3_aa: CASSLEREPLELFF
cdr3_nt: TGTGCTAGTAGCTTGGAGAGGGAACCCCTGGAGCTGTTTTTT

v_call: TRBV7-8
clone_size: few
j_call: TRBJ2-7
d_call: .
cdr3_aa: CASSVAGLPYTQYF
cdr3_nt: TGTGCCAGCAGCGTCGCGGGCCTACCCTACACGCAGTACTTC

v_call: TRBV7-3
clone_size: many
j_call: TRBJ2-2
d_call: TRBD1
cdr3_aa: CASSRQGDTGELFF
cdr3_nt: TGTGCCAGCAGCAGACAGGGGGACACCGGGGAGCTGTTTTTT

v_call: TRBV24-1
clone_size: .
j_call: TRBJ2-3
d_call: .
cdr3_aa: CATSAVEAGGDTQYF
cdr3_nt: TGTGCCACCAGCGCCGTGGAGGCAGGGGGGGATACGCAGTACTTT

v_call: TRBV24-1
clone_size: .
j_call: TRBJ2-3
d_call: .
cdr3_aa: CASSVQRAPDAQFF
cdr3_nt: TGTGCCAGCAGTGTTCAGAGGGCTCCGGATGCGCAGTTTTTT

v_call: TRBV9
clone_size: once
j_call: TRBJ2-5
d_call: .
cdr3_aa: CASSGGSQSADTHF
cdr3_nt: TGTGCCAGCAGCGGAGGTAGTCAGAGCGCAGATACGCACTTC

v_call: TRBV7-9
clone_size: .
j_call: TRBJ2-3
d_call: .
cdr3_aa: CASSLVETHYFQPF
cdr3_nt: TGTGCCAGCAGCTTAGTCGAGACCCACTACTTCCAGCCATTT

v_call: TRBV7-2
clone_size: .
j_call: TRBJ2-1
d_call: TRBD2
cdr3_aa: CASSFQGSGGYGYQFF
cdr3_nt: TGTGCCAGCAGCTTTCAAGGGAGCGGGGGGTACGGTTACCAGTTCTTC

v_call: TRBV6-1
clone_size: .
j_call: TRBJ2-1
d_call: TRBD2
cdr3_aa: CASKLNSGAYNEQFF
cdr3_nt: TGTGCCAGCAAGCTTAATAGCGGGGCATACAATGAGCAGTTCTTC

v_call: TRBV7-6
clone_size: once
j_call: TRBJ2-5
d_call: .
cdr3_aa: CATSQARTHLEQYF
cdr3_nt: TGCGCCACCAGCCAAGCCAGGACGCACCTTGAGCAGTACTTC

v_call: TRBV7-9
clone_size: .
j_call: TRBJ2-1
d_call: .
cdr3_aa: CASSHQGNLYNEQFF
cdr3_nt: TGTGCCAGCAGCCATCAGGGGAACCTCTACAATGAGCAGTTCTTC

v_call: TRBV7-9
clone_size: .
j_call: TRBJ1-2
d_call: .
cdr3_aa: CASSLAGHPVTYSYTF
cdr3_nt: TGTGCCAGCAGCCTGGCGGGACACCCAGTGACATATAGCTACACCTTT

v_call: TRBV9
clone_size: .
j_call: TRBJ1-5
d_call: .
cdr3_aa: CASSALQGGETQPQHF
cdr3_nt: TGTGCCAGCAGCGCACTACAGGGCGGGGAGACTCAGCCCCAGCATTTT

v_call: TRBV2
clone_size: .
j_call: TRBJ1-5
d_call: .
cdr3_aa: CASSVGVSRTQYLHF
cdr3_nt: TGTGCCAGCAGCGTAGGGGTCTCGAGAACTCAGTACTTGCATTTT